The 9 T cell receptor beta chains below were found in one sample sequenced in a study of cytomegalovirus exposure and HLA in healthy donors (dated 2017 in TCRdb). Libraries were prepared through the immunoSEQ multiplex PCR assay. The table comes from immuneACCESS by way of TCRdb, which keeps in-frame sequences with V and J called. Part of the clones is missing from these tables; in studies checked, under half for an unresolved V gene and the rest for unknown reasons. This sample holds some 130,000 clones; about 95% were observed only once. Approximately 2% of the sample is held by the ten biggest clonotypes. Sequencing was done on a sample of PBMCs. All receptors come from a man aged 18 to 35 in good health and CMV-seropositive.

The chain recombines TRBV5-1 with TRBJ2-7, with D possibly being TRBD2 (6 bases). The CDR3 covers 16 residues. CDR1 and CDR2 (germline): SGHRS, YFSETQ. V was shortened by 4 bases and J by 1 base, with 18 bases between the two germline ends. CDR3 amino acids: CASSPVVAGLSYEQYF. The CDR3 DNA reads as TGCGCCAGCAGCCCCGTGGTGGCGGGATTATCCTACGAGCAGTACTTC.

The chain recombines TRBV11-2 with TRBJ2-5, with 9 bases fitting TRBD2. Germline V lookup: CDR1 SGHAT, CDR2 FQNNGV. V lost 0 bases and J lost 5; bases outside the gene matches: 4. The CDR3 spans 15 residues. The CDR3 protein is CASSLEAGGRETQYF. CDR3 nucleotide sequence: TGTGCCAGCAGCTTAGAAGCGGGAGGTAGGGAGACCCAGTACTTC.

The rearrangement joins TRBV2 to TRBJ2-7; TRBD1 agrees at 9 bases. Trimming cost V 9 bases and J 6 bases; bases outside gene matches: 12. The CDR3 has 14 residues. CDR1 is SNHLY, CDR2 FYNNEI, per germline. The CDR3 bases are TGTGCCAGTAACCCCGGGACAGGGTTGCCCGAGCAGTACTTC. Translation: CASNPGTGLPEQYF.

The chain carries TRBV20-1 and TRBJ2-7; tentatively, D is TRBD2 (5 bases). Germline values: CDR1 DFQATT, CDR2 SNEGSKA (reference sequence). Trimming pared 6 bases from V and 3 bases from J, leaving 9 bases between. The CDR3 runs to 11 residues. Here the CDR3 reads CSAEGGYEQYF. CDR3 nucleotide sequence: TGCAGTGCGGAAGGAGGCTACGAGCAGTACTTC.

The chain links TRBV11-2 to TRBJ2-2, with a possible D match to TRBD1 (6 bases). Germline V CDR1 and CDR2: SGHAT, FQNNGV. This CDR3 is 16 amino acids long. V dropped 2 bases and J dropped 4 bases, with 14 bases sitting between them. The CDR3 region is CASSLNSGTTTGELFF. The CDR3 coding sequence is TGTGCCAGCAGCTTAAATTCCGGGACAACCACCGGGGAGCTGTTTTTT. The complete variable domain, with remaining parts taken from reference TRBV11-2 and TRBJ2-2, reads EAGVAQSPRYKIIEKRQSVAFWCNPISGHATLYWYQQILGQGPKLLIQFQNNGVVDDSQLPKDRFSAERLKGVDSTLKIQPAKLEDSAVYLCASSLNSGTTTGELFFGEGSRLTVL.

The chain uses TRBV7-9 and TRBJ1-5, with D possibly being TRBD1 (6 bases). The CDR3 consists of 14 residues. CDR1 and CDR2 (germline): SEHNR, FQNEAQ (reference sequence). Trimming removed 5 bases from V and 1 base from J, with 9 bases in between. The CDR3 DNA is TGTGCCAGCAGCCTAGACAGGAGCAATCAGCCCCAGCATTTT. Residues: CASSLDRSNQPQHF.

This chain links TRBV7-2 with TRBJ1-2; 11 bases agree with TRBD1. Germline CDR1 SGHTA, CDR2 FQGNSA. The CDR3 sequence is 15 residues long. V lost 5 bases to trimming and J lost 2 bases; unmatched junction nucleotides: 4. This CDR3 is CASSRGTGGNYGYTF. The CDR3 DNA sequence: TGTGCCAGCAGCCGAGGGACAGGGGGGAACTATGGCTACACCTTC.

This clone appeared a single time. This chain connects TRBV4-1 to TRBJ1-5; unclear D gene. Germline V gene sequence: CDR1 MGHRA, CDR2 YSYEKL. V was clipped by 3 bases and J by 2 bases, with 8 bases between them. The CDR3 runs to 14 residues. CDR3 in DNA: TGCGCCAGCAGCCACGGGTATGGCAATCAGCCCCAGCATTTT. Translating gives CASSHGYGNQPQHF.

The chain is built from TRBV19 and TRBJ2-7; D possibly corresponds to TRBD2 (5 bases). The ends were cut back, 4 bases at V and 2 bases at J, with 15 bases in the middle. The germline V gene has CDR1 LNHDA and CDR2 SQIVND (reference sequence). The CDR3 consists of 15 residues. The CDR3 DNA is TGTGCCAGTAGTAGAACTAGGTCACGACCCTACGAGCAGTACTTC. Translated: CASSRTRSRPYEQYF.